The 12 T cell receptor beta chains presented below share a single source sample, sequenced in a study of blood T cell repertoires in COVID-19. The table came from immunoSEQ multiplex PCR; TCRdb's copy has only in-frame clones and leaves some out. The profile shows about 69,000 clones, around three quarters of them singletons. Material: peripheral blood. These receptors came from a man aged 55 to 69 with acute or convalescent COVID-19.

The chain carries TRBV19 and TRBJ2-2, with 9 positions matching TRBD1. The germline CDR1 and CDR2 sequences are LNHDA and SQIVND (reference sequence). V lost 8 bases to trimming and J lost 3 bases; unmatched junction nucleotides: 7. The CDR3 has 15 residues. The CDR3 DNA reads as TGTGCCAGTCTAACAGGGGGCTGGGACACCGGGGAGCTGTTTTTT. This gives the protein CASLTGGWDTGELFF.

The chain carries TRBV14 and TRBJ2-3, with 8 bases lining up with TRBD2. The CDR3 covers 16 residues. The V segment lost 5 bases and the J segment 0 bases; nucleotides outside the gene matches: 7. Germline V gene data show CDR1 as SGHDN and CDR2 as FVKESK. CDR3 in DNA: TGTGCCAGCAGCTCAGGGACTAGTAAAAGCACAGATACGCAGTATTTT. Encoded protein: CASSSGTSKSTDTQYF. The full variable domain, completed using reference TRBV14 and TRBJ2-3, is EAGVTQFPSHSVIEKGQTVTLRCDPISGHDNLYWYRRVMGKEIKFLLHFVKESKQDESGMPNNRFLAERTGGTYSTLKVQPAELEDSGVYFCASSSGTSKSTDTQYFGPGTRLTVL.

The chain has TRBV25-1 and TRBJ2-3; 10 bases fit TRBD1. There are 15 residues in the CDR3. Per the germline V gene, CDR1 is MGHDK and CDR2 is SYGVNS. The V segment lost 4 bases and the J segment 5 bases; nucleotides outside the gene matches: 6. The CDR3 nucleotides are TGTGCCAGCAGTGGGGGACAGGGGATTGAAGATACGCAGTATTTT. It specifies CASSGGQGIEDTQYF. The complete variable domain, with remaining parts taken from reference TRBV25-1 and TRBJ2-3, reads EADIYQTPRYLVIGTGKKITLECSQTMGHDKMYWYQQDPGMELHLIHYSYGVNSTEKGDLSSESTVSRIRTEHFPLTLESARPSHTSQYLCASSGGQGIEDTQYFGPGTRLTVL.

The chain recombines TRBV11-3 with TRBJ2-1; 7 bases agree with TRBD1. V was pared by 5 bases and J by 3 bases, with 4 bases of the junction left unmatched. CDR3 size: 14 residues. CDR1 and CDR2 (germline): SGHNT, YENEEA. The DNA for the CDR3 is TGTGCCAGCAGCAACCGGGACAGCTACAATGAGCAGTTCTTC. Protein: CASSNRDSYNEQFF.

This chain joins TRBV5-5 and TRBJ2-3, with TRBD1 identical over 8 bases. The CDR3 is 16 amino acids. V shed 4 bases and J 3 bases; nucleotides not matched to a gene: 10. CDR1 and CDR2 (germline): SGHKS, YYEKEE (reference sequence). The CDR3, as DNA: TGTGCCAGCAGCGCGACCCAGGGGGCAAAAACAGATACGCAGTATTTT. Translating gives CASSATQGAKTDTQYF.

V and J are TRBV5-4 and TRBJ2-1; TRBD2 matches at 9 bases. The CDR3 loop spans 15 amino acids. Trimming took 4 bases from V and 5 from J; bases not matched to a gene: 7. The germline V gene has CDR1 SGHNT and CDR2 YYREEE (reference sequence). This CDR3 reads CASSVQTSGNNEQFF. The CDR3 region has the DNA TGTGCCAGCAGCGTCCAGACTAGCGGAAACAATGAGCAGTTCTTC.

The chain recombines TRBV12-3 or TRBV12-4 with TRBJ1-1; D ambiguous. V lost 0 bases, J lost 6 bases, and 5 bases lay in between. CDR3 size: 12 residues. CDR3 bases: TGTGCCAGCAGTTTAGCGGTAGCTGAAGCTTTCTTT. Translating it yields CASSLAVAEAFF.

The J gene is TRBJ1-1, the V gene TRBV29-1; no clear D gene. V was trimmed by 5 bases and J by 7 bases, leaving 8 bases between them. The CDR3 has 10 amino acids. Germline values: CDR1 SQVTM, CDR2 ANQGSEA. The CDR3 spells CSVYTLEAFF. DNA for the CDR3: TGCAGCGTTTACACCCTTGAAGCTTTCTTT.

V is TRBV6-6 and J is TRBJ2-3; D perhaps matches TRBD1 (6 bases). V was trimmed by 2 bases and J by 4 bases, leaving 7 bases between them. Germline lookup yields CDR1 MNHNY and CDR2 SVGAGI (reference sequence). The CDR3 covers 13 residues. CDR3 sequence reads: CASSYGGSDTQYF. The CDR3 DNA is TGTGCCAGCAGTTACGGGGGCTCAGATACGCAGTATTTT.

This chain connects TRBV28 to TRBJ2-5; unclear D gene. Trimming left V 5 bases short and J 5 bases short, with 12 bases between. The CDR3 runs 13 residues. Germline CDR1 and CDR2: MDHEN and SYDVKM. In DNA form, the CDR3 reads TGTGCCAGCAGTGATCACCGCCGGGAGACCCAGTACTTC. As protein: CASSDHRRETQYF.

This sequence joins TRBV3-1 (or the pseudogene TRBV3-2) and TRBJ1-5; TRBD1 might be the D (6 bases). Germline V gene lookup returns CDR1 LGHDT and CDR2 YNNKEL (reference sequence). Trimming removed 0 bases at V and 3 bases at J, with 9 bases between. The length of the CDR3 is 15 residues. The CDR3 bases are TGTGCCAGCAGCCAAGAACAGGGATTCAATCAGCCCCAGCATTTT. This gives the protein CASSQEQGFNQPQHF.

The gene calls are TRBV7-2 and TRBJ2-2, with TRBD1 matching over 10 bases. Per the germline V gene, CDR1 is SGHTA and CDR2 is FQGNSA. The CDR3 is 19 amino acids. V shed 2 bases, J shed 0 bases, and the junction held 9 bases outside the gene matches. The CDR3 DNA is TGTGCCAGCAGCTTAAAGGGACAGGGGAGTATGACGAACACCGGGGAGCTGTTTTTT. This translates into CASSLKGQGSMTNTGELFF.